This T cell receptor (beta chain) appears in the sequencing data of a study of blood T cells in healthy people across ages. Whole-study results and caveats: Roughly linearly, TCR beta diversity per million T cells fell as age increased.

This clonotype was seen a single time. Its target is not known. Per-sample yields of isolated PBMCs were at least 6 million. Next came a second PCR, run for roughly 7 to 12 cycles, which used a sample-barcoded 5' primer along with a J-beta primer mix. TCRdb recomputed calls from the 5' RACE reads with MiXCR, one row per CDR3 protein. The sample has some 760,000 distinct CDR3 sequences, around a quarter seen once; the top ten hold under 9.5%. This CDR3 region has 12 residues. Germline V gives CDR1 MDHEN, CDR2 SYDVKM. Trimming cost V 5 bases and J 2 bases, with 7 bases left between them. The same specimen was also included in a second study, on T cells of mothers and their children. That study adds: Sequencing returned over 9 million TCR beta CDR3 reads per mother and about 2.9 million per child. T cell clones that were persistent and microchimeric went undetected.

The receptor was derived from a boy between 5 and 17 years old in good health. The sequenced sample consisted of blood. This chain uses TRBV28 with TRBJ2-7; no clear D gene. CDR3 DNA sequence: TGTGCCAGCAGTCCCTGTCCCTACGAGCAGTACTTC. Amino acid sequence: CASSPCPYEQYF.